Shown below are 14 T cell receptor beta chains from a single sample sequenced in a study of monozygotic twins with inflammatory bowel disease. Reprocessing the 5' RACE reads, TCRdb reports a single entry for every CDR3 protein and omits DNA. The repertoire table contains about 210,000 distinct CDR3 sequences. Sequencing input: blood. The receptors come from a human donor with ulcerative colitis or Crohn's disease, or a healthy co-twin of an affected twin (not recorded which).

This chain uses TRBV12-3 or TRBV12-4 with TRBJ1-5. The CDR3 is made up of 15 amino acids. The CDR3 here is CASSTTLNSNQPQHF.

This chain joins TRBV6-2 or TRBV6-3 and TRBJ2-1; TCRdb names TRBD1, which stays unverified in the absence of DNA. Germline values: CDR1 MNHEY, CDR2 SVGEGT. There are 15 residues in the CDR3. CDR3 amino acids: CASNFQGARYNEQFF.

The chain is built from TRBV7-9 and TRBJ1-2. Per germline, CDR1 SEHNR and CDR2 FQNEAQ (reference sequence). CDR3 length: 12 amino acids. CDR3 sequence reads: CASSLEHYGYTF.

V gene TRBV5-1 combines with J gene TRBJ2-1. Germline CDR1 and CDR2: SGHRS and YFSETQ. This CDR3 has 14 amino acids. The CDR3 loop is CASSLAFSANEQFF.

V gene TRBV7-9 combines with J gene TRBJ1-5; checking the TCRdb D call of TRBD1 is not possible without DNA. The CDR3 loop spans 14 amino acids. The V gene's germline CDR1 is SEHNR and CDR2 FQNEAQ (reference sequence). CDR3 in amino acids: CASSYGDGNQPQHF.

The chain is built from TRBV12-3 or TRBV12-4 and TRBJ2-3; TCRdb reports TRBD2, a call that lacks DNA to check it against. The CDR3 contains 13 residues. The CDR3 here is CASRGAHPDTQYF.

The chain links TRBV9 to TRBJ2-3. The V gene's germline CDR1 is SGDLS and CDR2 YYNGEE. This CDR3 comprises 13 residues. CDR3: CASSVRLGDTQYF.

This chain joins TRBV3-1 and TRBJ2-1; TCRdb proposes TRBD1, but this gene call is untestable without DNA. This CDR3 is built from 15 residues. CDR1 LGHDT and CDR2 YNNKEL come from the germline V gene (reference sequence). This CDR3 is CASSRRGQGGDEQFF.

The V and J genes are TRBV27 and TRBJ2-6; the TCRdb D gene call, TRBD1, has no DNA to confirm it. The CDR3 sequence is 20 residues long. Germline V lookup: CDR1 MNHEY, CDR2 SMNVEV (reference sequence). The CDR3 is CASSLSKGQAIISGANVLTF.

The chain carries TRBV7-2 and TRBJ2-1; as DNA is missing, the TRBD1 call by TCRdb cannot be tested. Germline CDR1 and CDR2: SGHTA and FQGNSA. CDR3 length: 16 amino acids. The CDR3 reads CASSLAPGGPYNEQFF.

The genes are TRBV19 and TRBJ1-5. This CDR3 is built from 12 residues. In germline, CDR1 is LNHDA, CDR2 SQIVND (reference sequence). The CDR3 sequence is CASWGLNQPQHF.

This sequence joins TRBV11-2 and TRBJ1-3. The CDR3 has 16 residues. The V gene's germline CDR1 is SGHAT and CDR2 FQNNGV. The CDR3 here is CASSRSSGFSGNTIYF.

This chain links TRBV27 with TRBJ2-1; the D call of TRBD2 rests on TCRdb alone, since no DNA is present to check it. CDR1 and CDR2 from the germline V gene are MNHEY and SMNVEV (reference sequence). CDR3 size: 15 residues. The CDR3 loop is CASSLASGRVDEQFF.

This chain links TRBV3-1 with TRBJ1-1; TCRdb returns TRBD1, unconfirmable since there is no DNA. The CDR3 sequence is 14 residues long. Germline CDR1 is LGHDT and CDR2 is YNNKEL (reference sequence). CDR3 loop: CASSRQGTVSQAFF.